The rows below give T cell receptor beta chains drawn from one sample of a study of metastatic and nonmetastatic thyroid tumors. TCRdb re-analyzed the PCR reads using MiXCR. Of around 45,000 clones detected, 15% to 20% appear once; the ten largest clones hold 20% to 25%. The sequencing sample was made of blood. Receptors originate from a female donor with papillary thyroid cancer or a benign thyroid nodule (not recorded which). Some clones in this sample may be carry-over from other donors' samples. Each CDR3 is given with its conserved first and last residue. The order of the fields is V gene, CDR3 length, J gene, D gene, CDR3 protein. A D gene is named only where the DNA matches it firmly.

TRBV19	14	TRBJ2-7	NA	CASSIVGLSYEQYF
TRBV3-1	15	TRBJ2-7	NA	CASSLMTGTNYEQYF
TRBV4-1	13	TRBJ2-1	NA	CARSKYYEDPQFF
TRBV18	14	TRBJ2-5	NA	CASSLEVAQETQYF
TRBV12-3/TRBV12-4	15	TRBJ2-2	TRBD2	CASRHSGGGTGELFF
TRBV7-2	11	TRBJ1-1	NA	CASSLAVEAFF
TRBV18	15	TRBJ2-1	NA	CASSREKGPGNEQFF
TRBV27	15	TRBJ2-7	NA	CASSIRTGSSYEQYF
TRBV5-1	14	TRBJ1-3	NA	CASSLGSSGNTIYF
TRBV20-1	16	TRBJ2-1	NA	CSATGLSADSYNEQFF
TRBV12-3/TRBV12-4	16	TRBJ2-1	NA	CASSLALLGPGNEQFF
TRBV4-1	17	TRBJ2-1	NA	CASSHILGATVLVEQFF
TRBV5-1	16	TRBJ1-1	NA	CASSFTGGGMNTEAFF
TRBV10-2	13	TRBJ2-7	NA	CASRQDYSCEQYF
TRBV3-1	15	TRBJ2-5	TRBD1	CASSRQGQSQETQYF
TRBV19	16	TRBJ2-1	NA	CASSMDVRISYNEQFF